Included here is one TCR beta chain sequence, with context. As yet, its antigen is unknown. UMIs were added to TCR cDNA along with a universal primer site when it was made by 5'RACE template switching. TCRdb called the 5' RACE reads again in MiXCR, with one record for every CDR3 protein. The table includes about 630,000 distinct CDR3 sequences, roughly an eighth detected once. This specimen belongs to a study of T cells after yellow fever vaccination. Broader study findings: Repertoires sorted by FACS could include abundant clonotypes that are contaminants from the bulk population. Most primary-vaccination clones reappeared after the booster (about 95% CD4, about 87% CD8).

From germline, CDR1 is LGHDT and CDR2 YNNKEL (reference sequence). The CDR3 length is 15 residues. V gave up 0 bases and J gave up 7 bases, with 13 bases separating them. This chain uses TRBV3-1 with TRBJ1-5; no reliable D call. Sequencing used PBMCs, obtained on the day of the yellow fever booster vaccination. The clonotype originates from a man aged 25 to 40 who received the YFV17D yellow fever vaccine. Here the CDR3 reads CASSQDATLGQPQHF. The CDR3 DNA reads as TGTGCCAGCAGCCAAGATGCGACCTTGGGGCAGCCCCAGCATTTT.